These 9 T cell receptor beta chains originate from one sample sequenced in a study of vaccination effects on CD4 cells after COVID-19. No antigen has been assigned to these receptors. After more than 9 days in culture, the CD4+ T cells were isolated. Assay: immunoSEQ multiplex PCR; the TCRdb copy retains only in-frame clones and omits some. The table shows 50,000 to 60,000 clones, with 60% to 85% occurring only once. The sequencing here drew on CD4+ T cells from PBMCs cultured without peptide, taken before COVID-19 vaccination. The receptors originated from a human donor who received a COVID-19 vaccine.

V is TRBV10-1 and J is TRBJ2-3; 8 bases match TRBD1. The germline V gene has CDR1 WNHNN and CDR2 SYGVQD (reference sequence). CDR3 size: 15 residues. Trimming cost V 3 bases and J 5 bases; bases outside gene matches: 7. CDR3 in amino acids: CASSDLTGDRDTQYF. For the CDR3, the DNA is TGCGCCAGCAGTGACCTGACAGGGGATCGAGATACGCAGTATTTT.

The gene calls are TRBV3-1 (or the pseudogene TRBV3-2) and TRBJ2-3, with no clear D. Trimming removed 0 bases at V and 3 bases at J, with 4 bases between. The CDR3 is made up of 13 amino acids. Germline V lookup: CDR1 LGHDT, CDR2 YNNKEL (reference sequence). CDR3 DNA sequence: TGTGCCAGCAGCCAAGACAGTACAGATACGCAGTATTTT. Encoded protein: CASSQDSTDTQYF.

This chain joins TRBV5-1 and TRBJ2-1; 9 nucleotides align to TRBD1. CDR3 length equals 15 residues. Germline assignment: CDR1 SGHRS and CDR2 YFSETQ. The V gene end was trimmed by 2 bases and the J gene end by 6 bases; junction bases not matched to a gene: 6. The CDR3 region is CASSFGQGSSNEQFF. CDR3 DNA: TGCGCCAGCAGCTTTGGACAGGGGAGTAGCAATGAGCAGTTCTTC.

This sequence joins TRBV5-1 and TRBJ1-6; D not certain. The CDR3 length is 14 residues. Trimming removed 1 base at V and 6 bases at J, with 8 bases between. Germline assignment: CDR1 SGHRS and CDR2 YFSETQ. The CDR3 protein is CASSLYTGNSPLHF. CDR3 bases: TGCGCCAGCAGCTTGTACACGGGTAATTCACCCCTCCACTTT.

By share of the sample, this clone is medium-sized. The J gene is TRBJ1-6, the V gene TRBV5-1; tentative D call: TRBD1 (6 bases). This CDR3 comprises 14 residues. Germline CDR1 and CDR2: SGHRS and YFSETQ. Trimming removed 0 bases at V and 8 bases at J, with 9 bases between. DNA of the CDR3: TGCGCCAGCAGCTTGGGGGACACATATTCACCCCTCCACTTT. This translates into CASSLGDTYSPLHF. Full variable domain (outside the CDR3, taken from reference TRBV5-1 and TRBJ1-6): KAGVTQTPRYLIKTRGQQVTLSCSPISGHRSVSWYQQTPGQGLQFLFEYFSETQRNKGNFPGRFSGRQFSNSRSEMNVSTLELGDSALYLCASSLGDTYSPLHFGNGTRLTVT.

The chain has TRBV3-1 (or the pseudogene TRBV3-2) and TRBJ1-1; 8 bases align to TRBD1. The CDR3 runs 17 residues. Germline trimming cut 2 bases from V and 0 bases from J; bases unmatched to any gene: 8. The germline CDR1 and CDR2 sequences are LGHDT and YNNKEL (reference sequence). The CDR3 bases are TGTGCCAGCAGCCAATTTTCCAGGGGGCTGGTGAACACTGAAGCTTTCTTT. Protein: CASSQFSRGLVNTEAFF.

The chain employs TRBV6-1 and TRBJ1-1; no definite D call. The CDR3 length is 13 residues. V shed 2 bases and J shed 4 bases, with 8 bases lying between them. The V gene's germline CDR1 is MNHNS and CDR2 SASEGT. CDR3 amino acids: CASSESGGTEAFF. The CDR3 DNA follows: TGTGCCAGCAGTGAATCAGGCGGCACTGAAGCTTTCTTT.

Note on this clone: This CDR3 is also generated by other DNA sequences in the sample. The chain is built from TRBV5-1 and TRBJ2-3; D ambiguous. Trimming removed 5 bases from V and 1 base from J, with 8 bases in between. The CDR3 extends over 13 amino acids. The germline V gene has CDR1 SGHRS and CDR2 YFSETQ. The CDR3 region is CASSFSGTDTQYF. Written as DNA, the CDR3 is TGCGCCAGCAGTTTTTCGGGCACAGATACGCAGTATTTT.

The V gene is TRBV6-5, the J gene TRBJ2-3; no reliable D call. Trimming shortened V by 9 bases and J by 0 bases, and 16 bases separated the two germline ends. CDR1 is MNHEY, CDR2 SVGAGI, per germline. The CDR3 runs 15 residues. The CDR3 coding sequence is TGTGCCAGTCAGAGACGTCGCAGTAGCACAGATACGCAGTATTTT. Translation gives CASQRRRSSTDTQYF.